This TCR beta chain is drawn from a study of cytomegalovirus exposure and HLA in healthy donors. The study, taken as a whole, reports: It was confirmed in vitro that a few of the CMV-associated chains were specific for CMV antigens.

Germline CDR1 and CDR2: SEHNR and FQNEAQ (reference sequence). V trimming: 5 bases; J trimming: 7 bases; junction bases outside the gene matches: 9. CDR3 length: 14 amino acids. About this clone itself: Its target is unknown.

Measured with immunoSEQ multiplex PCR; TCRdb has only the in-frame clones, and not every one. The profile covers some 72,000 clones, with 90% to 96% appearing a single time and roughly 1.5% taken by the ten largest. V usage is TRBV7-9 and J usage is TRBJ2-7; 9 nucleotides agree with TRBD2. The receptor was isolated from a man between 18 and 35 years old in good health and CMV-seropositive. The specimen was PBMCs. CDR3 DNA sequence: TGTGCCAGCAGCCCATCAGTAGCGGGAGAAGAGCAGTACTTC. Its translation is CASSPSVAGEEQYF.